This T cell receptor (beta chain) was identified during a study of PD-1 and CTLA-4 blockade in melanoma (dated by TCRdb to the early 2020s). The study in broad terms: In patients with melanoma, the researchers looked at the effects of CTLA-4 blockade versus PD-1 blockade on the CD8 T cell response that was melanoma-reactive.

The library was made by the immunoSEQ multiplex PCR assay. TCRdb obtained this table from immuneACCESS and retained in-frame rearrangements with V and J assigned. These tables miss some clones; where compared with another copy, unresolved V genes account for less than half of the shortfall, and the remainder is unexplained. The sample has 15,000 to 20,000 clones on record, over 60% of them singletons. The top ten constitute roughly 15% of the sample. The germline V gene provides CDR1 MNHEY and CDR2 SVGAGI. The junction shows trimming of 5 bases on V and 1 base on J, plus 8 bases between the germline ends. The CDR3 covers 13 residues, taking in both the cysteine and the phenylalanine. Here the CDR3 DNA is all that survives: 39 bases in frame from base 1. Concerning this clone: Its antigen is not yet known. Base qualities are not recorded, but no much larger clone differs from it by a single base.

This specimen was CD8+ T cells from peripheral blood, taken before anti-PD-1 treatment. The source is a human donor with melanoma. The sequence links TRBV6-5 to TRBJ1-2; TRBD1 is a possible D gene, resting on 5 matching bases. The CDR3: CASSLDSNYGYTF. The DNA sequence follows: TGTGCCAGCAGTCTTGACAGTAACTATGGCTACACCTTC.